Reported below is one T cell receptor (beta chain). The antigen remains undetermined. The whole isolated RNA underwent reverse transcription, so sequencing captured expressed TCRB transcripts. Clones were sequenced by immunoSEQ multiplex PCR, and TCRdb holds only the in-frame ones, with some missing. This sample has around 100,000 clones, with under 30% found just once. The entry originates in a study of beta chain features in type 1 diabetes. Study context: Age, gender, cell numbers and subset yield matched between patients and controls. Examination of sorted cells across all samples involved over 95 million cells. Findings of the study overall: A moderate, significant TCRB CDR3 shortening appeared in type 1 diabetes across four CD4+ subsets. Diminished insertions and augmented deletions at VDJ junctions characterized type 1 diabetes patients.

There are 15 residues in the CDR3. Unmatched junction bases numbered 13, after V lost 8 bases and J lost 7 bases. Germline CDR1 and CDR2: SNHLY and FYNNEI. Cell sorting via CD45RO/CCR7/CD25/CD127/CD95/CD27 was performed to obtain CD4+ naive, central memory, regulatory and stem cell-like memory cells. This receptor was obtained from a woman aged 18-29 years with type 1 diabetes. The sample taken for sequencing was central memory CD4+ T cells from blood. The chain links TRBV2 to TRBJ1-1, with 10 nucleotides matching TRBD1. Here the CDR3 DNA reads TGTGCCAGCGGAAAACCCGGGACAGGGGACATTGAAGCTTTCTTT. Translation: CASGKPGTGDIEAFF. Together with reference TRBV2 and TRBJ1-1, the CDR3 gives the full variable domain: EPEVTQTPSHQVTQMGQEVILRCVPISNHLYFYWYRQILGQKVEFLVSFYNNEISEKSEIFDDQFSVERPDGSNFTLKIRSTKLEDSAMYFCASGKPGTGDIEAFFGQGTRLTVV.